Below are 32 T cell receptor beta chains sequenced from a single sample in a study of post-analysis software for immune sequencing data. These receptors have no identified antigens. Sequencing libraries made from TCR beta cDNA carried unique molecular identifiers. From the PCR reads, TCRdb called clonotypes with MiXCR, one entry per CDR3 protein. The sample contains about 680,000 distinct CDR3 sequences, roughly three fifths of which appear only once. Study-wide points: Controls showed lower frequencies than patients for 5 or 6 TRBV segments, and TRBV5-6, TRBV5-1 and TRBV20-1 were among these.

Sequencing was done on a sample of blood. The source of these receptors is a girl aged 2 to 9 with multiple sclerosis.

This chain uses TRBV7-2 with TRBJ1-5; D gene unclear. With 2 bases removed from V and 0 bases from J, the gap between germline ends came to 11 bases. The CDR3 extends over 16 amino acids. Germline CDR1 and CDR2: SGHTA and FQGNSA. The DNA for the CDR3 is TGTGCCAGCAGCTTATTGGCAACCCATAGCAATCAGCCCCAGCATTTT. Its protein product is CASSLLATHSNQPQHF.

This clonotype was recorded a few times. The chain combines TRBV4-1 with TRBJ2-5; 14 nucleotides line up with TRBD2. This CDR3 region has 18 residues. The V segment lost 1 base and the J segment 4 bases; nucleotides outside the gene matches: 8. CDR1 is MGHRA and CDR2 is YSYEKL in the germline V gene. CDR3 residues: CASSQGGGGLAGGETQYF. The CDR3 bases are TGCGCCAGCAGCCAAGGAGGAGGCGGACTAGCGGGAGGAGAGACCCAGTACTTC.

The V and J genes are TRBV6-5 and TRBJ2-7, with 8 bases identical to TRBD2. The V segment lost 6 bases and the J segment 4 bases; nucleotides outside the gene matches: 8. Germline V gene lookup returns CDR1 MNHEY and CDR2 SVGAGI. The CDR3 totals 14 residues. The CDR3 spells CASSQRELGYEQYF. The CDR3 DNA follows: TGTGCCAGCAGCCAGCGGGAGTTAGGTTACGAGCAGTACTTC.

The sample holds a few counts of this clonotype. This chain links TRBV6-5 with TRBJ1-5; the D gene is possibly TRBD1 (6 bases). Germline lookup yields CDR1 MNHEY and CDR2 SVGAGI. Trimming left V 0 bases short and J 7 bases short, with 13 bases between. This CDR3 spans 15 amino acids. The CDR3 is CASSYSSGAGQPQHF. The CDR3 DNA reads as TGTGCCAGCAGTTACTCGTCAGGGGCCGGGCAGCCCCAGCATTTT.

This chain connects TRBV7-2 to TRBJ2-1, with D perhaps TRBD2 (6 bases). Germline V gene data show CDR1 as SGHTA and CDR2 as FQGNSA. The CDR3 has 13 residues. V was pared by 1 base and J by 9 bases, with 10 bases between. CDR3 nucleotides: TGTGCCAGCAGCTTAGTGGGGGGAGCTGAGCAGTTCTTC. It yields the protein CASSLVGGAEQFF.

This chain connects TRBV20-1 to TRBJ2-3, with a tentative D call TRBD1 (6 bases). Germline CDR1 and CDR2: DFQATT and SNEGSKA (reference sequence). CDR3 length equals 17 residues. Trimming left V 1 base short and J 4 bases short, with 21 bases between. Written as DNA, the CDR3 is TGCAGTGCTAGAGGGGACACCGACGCAGGGTTCGCAGATACGCAGTATTTT. Protein product: CSARGDTDAGFADTQYF.

The chain couples TRBV27 to TRBJ2-5, with D unresolved. The germline CDR1 and CDR2 sequences are MNHEY and SMNVEV (reference sequence). The CDR3 length is 14 residues. The V and J ends lost 7 bases and 0 bases respectively, with 12 bases between them. The CDR3 DNA follows: TGTGCCAGCAAGGCCACGCCGTACCAAGAGACCCAGTACTTC. This gives the protein CASKATPYQETQYF.

To note about this clonotype: One junction end does not reproduce the germline sequence, and a read error may be involved. The V gene is TRBV20-1, the J gene TRBJ2-4; TRBD2 is a possible D gene (5 bases). Germline CDR1 and CDR2: DFQATT and SNEGSKA (reference sequence). CDR3 length equals 16 residues. DNA for the CDR3: TGCAGTGTTAGAAATATTCGAGGGAAATCCAAAAACATTCAGTACTTC. It yields the protein CSVRNIRGKSKNIQYF.

This clonotype appeared a few times. The rearrangement joins TRBV20-1 to TRBJ2-3; TRBD2 aligns across 11 bases. Germline V CDR1 and CDR2: DFQATT, SNEGSKA (reference sequence). V lost 3 bases and J lost 2; bases outside the gene matches: 4. The length of the CDR3 is 15 residues. In DNA form, the CDR3 reads TGCAGTGCTAGCGGGACTAGCGGCACCACAGATACGCAGTATTTT. It specifies CSASGTSGTTDTQYF.

This rearrangement joins TRBV15 to TRBJ1-1; possibly TRBD1 for D (5 bases). V was trimmed by 5 bases and J by 3 bases, leaving 10 bases between them. Germline values: CDR1 LNHNV, CDR2 YYDKDF (reference sequence). The CDR3 is 13 amino acids. In DNA form, the CDR3 reads TGTGCCACCAGCGGGGGACTCGACACTGAAGCTTTCTTT. It yields the protein CATSGGLDTEAFF.

The V call is TRBV3-1, the J call TRBJ2-1; the match to TRBD2 covers 7 bases. From germline, CDR1 is LGHDT and CDR2 YNNKEL (reference sequence). This CDR3 is 15 amino acids long. The junction had 7 bases not matched to a gene; V was cut back by 4 bases and J by 4 bases. The CDR3 protein is CASSPGGLTYNEQFF. The CDR3 region has the DNA TGTGCCAGCAGCCCGGGAGGCCTTACATACAATGAGCAGTTCTTC.

The V and J genes are TRBV20-1 and TRBJ2-1, with TRBD2 matching 10 bases. In germline, CDR1 is DFQATT, CDR2 SNEGSKA (reference sequence). Losses at the gene ends were 3 bases for V and 5 bases for J; bases not matched to a gene: 10. The CDR3 has 16 amino acids. This chain's CDR3 is CSARPPAGGIHNEQFF. For the CDR3, the DNA is TGCAGTGCTAGGCCGCCAGCGGGAGGGATCCACAATGAGCAGTTCTTC.

This clonotype has a handful of counts. This chain connects TRBV4-2 to TRBJ2-7; D is possibly TRBD2 (5 bases). V was cut by 0 bases and J by 1 base, with 10 bases left in between. The CDR3 covers 15 residues. Germline V CDR1 and CDR2: LGHNA, YNFKEQ. The CDR3 DNA reads as TGTGCCAGCAGCCAAGATCGCGGGCCTTCCTACGAGCAGTACTTC. Protein sequence: CASSQDRGPSYEQYF.

The chain links TRBV3-1 to TRBJ2-1, with a tentative D call TRBD1 (6 bases). Trimming stripped 4 bases from V and 0 bases from J, with 10 bases between. The length of the CDR3 is 15 residues. Germline V gives CDR1 LGHDT, CDR2 YNNKEL (reference sequence). CDR3 sequence reads: CASSRRDNSYNEQFF. The CDR3 DNA sequence: TGTGCCAGCAGCCGCCGGGACAACTCCTACAATGAGCAGTTCTTC.

The chain uses TRBV6-2 or TRBV6-3 and TRBJ2-1, with 9 bases fitting TRBD2. V shed 4 bases and J 0 bases; nucleotides not matched to a gene: 13. The CDR3 is 19 residues long. In germline, CDR1 is MNHEY, CDR2 SVGEGT. CDR3 DNA sequence: TGTGCCAGCAGTTCAGGAGCGGGGGGTCTTCAGAGCTCCTACAATGAGCAGTTCTTC. It is translated as CASSSGAGGLQSSYNEQFF.

This clonotype has only one observation. The chain is built from TRBV7-2 and TRBJ2-5; the match to TRBD2 covers 7 bases. Germline CDR1 SGHTA, CDR2 FQGNSA. V lost 3 bases and J lost 1; bases outside the gene matches: 5. The CDR3 is made up of 15 amino acids. The CDR3 here is CTSSLYAGVQETQYF. Written as DNA, the CDR3 is TGTACCAGCAGCTTGTATGCGGGGGTCCAAGAGACCCAGTACTTC.

This clonotype was seen a few times. This chain links TRBV18 with TRBJ2-5, with 11 bases fitting TRBD2. The DNA end is more similar to TRBJ2-7, so the J call may be wrong. The CDR3 sequence is 15 residues long. Germline lookup yields CDR1 KGHSH and CDR2 LQKENI. The CDR3 DNA is TGTGCCAGCTCAGAGCCGGGACTAGCGGAGCACGAGCAGTACTTC. Amino acids: CASSEPGLAEHEQYF.

This clonotype was picked up a small number of times. The J gene is TRBJ2-7, the V gene TRBV29-1; 7 nucleotides line up with TRBD1. The CDR3 contains 14 residues. The V segment lost 0 bases and the J segment 0 bases; nucleotides outside the gene matches: 2. Germline loops: CDR1 SQVTM, CDR2 ANQGSEA. The CDR3 DNA follows: TGCAGCGTTGAAGATTCAGGGGGCTCCTACGAGCAGTACTTC. Its protein is CSVEDSGGSYEQYF.

This clonotype has only a few counts. The chain couples TRBV9 to TRBJ2-1, with D maybe TRBD2 (5 bases). Germline lookup yields CDR1 SGDLS and CDR2 YYNGEE. Trimming removed 5 bases at V and 10 bases at J, with 19 bases between. This CDR3 comprises 14 residues. The DNA of the CDR3 is TGTGCCAGCAGGGGGTACGGACGGACGGGAGAGCAGTTCTTC. Amino acid sequence: CASRGYGRTGEQFF. The full variable domain, rest sourced from reference TRBV9 and TRBJ2-1, is DSGVTQTPKHLITATGQRVTLRCSPRSGDLSVYWYQQSLDQGLQFLIQYYNGEERAKGNILERFSAQQFPDLHSELNLSSLELGDSALYFCASRGYGRTGEQFFGPGTRLTVL.

In its sample, this clonotype was seen a few times. CDR3 amino acids: CASSVGDRVGGEQFF. The DNA of the CDR3 is TGTGCCAGCAGCGTAGGGGACAGGGTTGGTGGTGAGCAGTTCTTC. This chain links TRBV9 with TRBJ2-1; 9 bases map to TRBD1. The CDR3 loop spans 15 amino acids. The V gene's germline CDR1 is SGDLS and CDR2 YYNGEE. V lost 0 bases, J lost 9 bases, and 7 bases stayed unmatched.

V usage is TRBV12-3 or TRBV12-4 and J usage is TRBJ2-5; the D is unclear. The J call may be incorrect, as the DNA end agrees better with TRBJ2-7. This CDR3 spans 13 amino acids. As DNA, the CDR3 is TGTGCCAGCAGTTTCGGACCCTACGCCGAGCAGTACTTC. Its protein product is CASSFGPYAEQYF.

This chain links TRBV5-1 with TRBJ1-1; 7 positions agree with TRBD1. CDR3 length equals 16 residues. Germline CDR1 is SGHRS and CDR2 is YFSETQ. Germline trimming cut 3 bases from V and 0 bases from J; bases unmatched to any gene: 8. The CDR3 region is CASSSLTGLLNTEAFF. The CDR3 DNA follows: TGCGCCAGCAGCTCTTTGACAGGGCTCTTGAACACTGAAGCTTTCTTT.

The rearrangement links TRBV7-9 to TRBJ2-7; the match to TRBD2 covers 7 bases. From germline, CDR1 is SEHNR and CDR2 FQNEAQ (reference sequence). CDR3 size: 15 residues. V was clipped by 5 bases and J by 5 bases; unmatched bases: 12. CDR3 in amino acids: CASSRGTAGVDEQYF. CDR3 DNA sequence: TGTGCCAGCAGCCGCGGGACCGCGGGGGTTGACGAGCAGTACTTC.

This clonotype was counted once. The J gene is TRBJ2-7, the V gene TRBV20-1, with D perhaps TRBD1 (6 bases). The CDR3 runs to 13 residues. The V end was cut by 0 bases, the J end by 3 bases, with 9 bases between. Germline V lookup: CDR1 DFQATT, CDR2 SNEGSKA (reference sequence). This CDR3 is CSARDVQGYEQYF. CDR3 DNA: TGCAGTGCTAGAGACGTACAGGGCTACGAGCAGTACTTC.

The chain links TRBV28 to TRBJ2-1; D might be TRBD1 or TRBD2, each matching 5 bases. The germline CDR1 and CDR2 sequences are MDHEN and SYDVKM. The ends were cut back, 5 bases at V and 6 bases at J, with 32 bases in the middle. The CDR3 runs to 20 residues. The CDR3 bases are TGTGCCAGCAGTCTCCCTCTGAACCGGTGGACACGAGGGCCGACCAATGAGCAGTTCTTC. It translates to CASSLPLNRWTRGPTNEQFF. Based on the CDR3 plus reference TRBV28 and TRBJ2-1, the full variable domain is DVKVTQSSRYLVKRTGEKVFLECVQDMDHENMFWYRQDPGLGLRLIYFSYDVKMKEKGDIPEGYSVSREKKERFSLILESASTNQTSMYLCASSLPLNRWTRGPTNEQFFGPGTRLTVL.

The V call is TRBV20-1, the J call TRBJ1-2; 9 bases align to TRBD1. The germline gives CDR1 DFQATT, CDR2 SNEGSKA (reference sequence). J was trimmed by 3 bases and V by 6 bases; bases with no gene match: 8. The CDR3 consists of 14 residues. The CDR3 is CSAAGQGDYYGYTF. In nucleotides, the CDR3 is TGCAGTGCGGCGGGACAGGGAGATTACTATGGCTACACCTTC.

The count of this clonotype is one. The chain uses TRBV12-3 or TRBV12-4 and TRBJ2-3; D possibly matches TRBD1 or TRBD2 (5 bases each). The CDR3 contains 14 residues. The V end was cut by 7 bases, the J end by 8 bases, with 19 bases between. CDR3 DNA sequence: TGTGCCAGCACCCAAGGGTCGGGGCGAAGTACGCAGTATTTT. It translates to CASTQGSGRSTQYF.

This clonotype has only a few counts. This chain links TRBV20-1 with TRBJ2-1, with 10 bases that match TRBD2. Germline lookup yields CDR1 DFQATT and CDR2 SNEGSKA (reference sequence). CDR3 size: 14 residues. V gave up 3 bases and J gave up 9 bases; unmatched junction bases: 8. The CDR3 DNA is TGCAGTGCTAGTGGTCTAGCGGGAGTCAGTGAGCAGTTCTTC. This sequence encodes CSASGLAGVSEQFF.

This rearrangement joins TRBV24-1 to TRBJ1-2, with D unresolved. The CDR3 is 14 amino acids. The germline V and J ends were trimmed by 4 bases and 8 bases, with 16 bases remaining between them. CDR1 and CDR2 from the germline V gene are KGHDR and SFDVKD. CDR3 sequence: CATSDSGPRVGYTF. CDR3 nucleotides: TGTGCCACCAGTGACTCCGGGCCCCGCGTGGGCTACACCTTC.

The chain couples TRBV12-3 or TRBV12-4 to TRBJ1-1; maybe TRBD1 (5 bases). Trimming cost V 7 bases and J 5 bases, with 23 bases left between them. The CDR3 spans 16 residues. Here the CDR3 DNA reads TGTGCCAGCATCATTCAAGACGGGACCCCGGGGACTGAAGCTTTCTTT. Translation: CASIIQDGTPGTEAFF.

Concerning this clonotype: The junction does not match germline at one end; this may be a read error. The CDR3: CSAHTSGESTDTQYF. The DNA of the CDR3 is TGCAGTGCTCATACTAGCGGAGAAAGCACAGATACACAGTATTTT. The chain employs TRBV20-1 and TRBJ2-3; 8 positions agree with TRBD2. The CDR3 has 15 amino acids. CDR1 DFQATT and CDR2 SNEGSKA come from the germline V gene (reference sequence).

This clonotype was seen more than once but under ten times. The chain recombines TRBV10-3 with TRBJ2-3, with unresolved D. The V gene lost 0 bases and the J gene lost 3 bases, with 10 bases spanning the gap. Germline V gives CDR1 ENHRY, CDR2 SYGVKD. The CDR3 spans 15 residues. The CDR3 here is CAISESRQNTDTQYF. CDR3 in DNA: TGTGCCATCAGTGAGTCGAGGCAGAATACAGATACGCAGTATTTT.